These 12 T cell receptor beta chains were all obtained from the same sample, sequenced in a study of blood T cell repertoires in COVID-19. The protocol was immunoSEQ multiplex PCR, while the TCRdb copy is restricted to in-frame clones and leaves out a portion. The table records about 60,000 clones, approximately 85% of them present only once. The specimen sequenced was peripheral blood. Receptors originate from a human donor in a cohort sampled during active COVID-19.

The chain is built from TRBV5-1 and TRBJ1-4; 7 nucleotides align to TRBD1. V trimming: 2 bases; J trimming: 7 bases; junction bases outside the gene matches: 8. This CDR3 is 15 amino acids long. From germline, CDR1 is SGHRS and CDR2 YFSETQ. CDR3: CASSLLGTAVEKLFF. CDR3 coding DNA: TGCGCCAGCAGCTTACTCGGGACAGCGGTTGAAAAACTGTTTTTT.

This clone appeared a few times. J is TRBJ1-2 and V is TRBV2, with 9 positions matching TRBD1. The CDR3 runs to 14 residues. The ends lost 1 base at V and 5 bases at J; junction bases unmatched: 2. The germline V gene encodes CDR1 SNHLY and CDR2 FYNNEI. CDR3 region: CASSEEGQGYGYTF. CDR3 bases: TGTGCCAGCAGTGAAGAAGGACAGGGGTATGGCTACACCTTC.

This chain connects TRBV7-9 to TRBJ2-7, with D possibly being TRBD1 (5 bases). V was pared by 0 bases and J by 2 bases, with 8 bases between. The germline V gene encodes CDR1 SEHNR and CDR2 FQNEAQ (reference sequence). The CDR3 is 14 residues long. The CDR3 here is CASSLAGAAYEQYF. The CDR3 nucleotides are TGTGCCAGCAGCTTAGCAGGGGCGGCCTACGAGCAGTACTTC.

The chain recombines TRBV7-8 with TRBJ2-7; D possibly corresponds to TRBD1 (6 bases). The germline V and J ends were trimmed by 0 bases and 7 bases, with 13 bases remaining between them. CDR3 length: 14 residues. Germline CDR1 is SGHVS and CDR2 is FQNEAQ. The CDR3 is CASSLARGSGEQYF. CDR3 DNA sequence: TGTGCCAGCAGCTTAGCGAGGGGGAGTGGTGAGCAGTACTTC.

A note on this clone: Other DNA sequences in the sample encode the same CDR3. The chain carries TRBV10-3 and TRBJ2-5; D uncertain. The CDR3 sequence is 12 residues long. Germline V gene data show CDR1 as ENHRY and CDR2 as SYGVKD. The V end lost 2 bases, the J end lost 5 bases, and 6 bases lay between the germline ends. The CDR3 here is CAISEPRETQYF. As DNA, the CDR3 is TGTGCCATCAGTGAGCCCCGGGAGACCCAGTACTTC.

The rearrangement joins TRBV19 to TRBJ2-5; 8 bases match TRBD2. Germline V lookup: CDR1 LNHDA, CDR2 SQIVND (reference sequence). The ends lost 5 bases at V and 5 bases at J; junction bases unmatched: 10. The CDR3 has 15 amino acids. The CDR3 is CASSQPGGGEETQYF. The CDR3 DNA is TGTGCCAGTAGTCAGCCGGGGGGGGGCGAGGAGACCCAGTACTTC.

The CDR3: CASSGSQGYEQYF. CDR3 coding DNA: TGTGCCAGCAGCGGCTCACAGGGTTACGAGCAGTACTTC. The rearrangement links TRBV7-2 to TRBJ2-7, with D possibly being TRBD1 (6 bases). V dropped 5 bases and J dropped 4 bases, with 12 bases sitting between them. This CDR3 has 13 amino acids. The V gene's germline CDR1 is SGHTA and CDR2 FQGNSA.

This clone showed up just once. The chain combines TRBV5-4 with TRBJ1-3; D is unclear. CDR1 SGHNT and CDR2 YYREEE come from the germline V gene (reference sequence). The CDR3 spans 16 residues. Between the trimmed V and J ends, which lost 0 bases and 0 bases, there was a span of 10 bases. CDR3 in amino acids: CASSLGQAISGNTIYF. Here the CDR3 DNA reads TGTGCCAGCAGCTTGGGGCAGGCGATCTCTGGAAACACCATATATTTT.

This clone was detected once. The genes are TRBV21-1 and TRBJ2-2; the DNA was not compared with TRBD1, the D call given in the table. TRBV21-1 is a known pseudogene. The CDR3 length is 13 residues. This CDR3 reads CASSKQCTGELFF. The CDR3 DNA reads as TGTGCCAGCAGCAAACAGTGCACCGGGGAGCTGTTTTTT.

Concerning this clone itself: The same CDR3 can be traced to other DNA sequences in this sample. The chain joins TRBV13 to TRBJ2-7; no firm D call. V gave up 3 bases and J gave up 4 bases, with 4 bases separating them. CDR3 length: 11 amino acids. Germline-derived CDR1 and CDR2 are PRHDT and FYEKMQ (reference sequence). CDR3 residues: CASSFGYEQYF. In nucleotides, the CDR3 is TGTGCCAGCAGCTTCGGGTACGAGCAGTACTTC.

The rearrangement joins TRBV10-1 to TRBJ2-5; D may be TRBD1 (5 bases). CDR1 WNHNN and CDR2 SYGVQD come from the germline V gene (reference sequence). CDR3 length equals 13 residues. The CDR3 nucleotides are TGCCCCTGGCTTGACAAGGGGCGGGAGACCCAGTACTTC. Its protein is CPWLDKGRETQYF.

The chain is built from TRBV5-1 and TRBJ1-1; D gene unclear. CDR1 is SGHRS and CDR2 is YFSETQ in the germline V gene. The CDR3 has 15 residues. Trimming stripped 0 bases from V and 0 bases from J, with 9 bases between. CDR3 sequence reads: CASSLGATVNTEAFF. The CDR3 DNA is TGCGCCAGCAGCTTGGGAGCGACGGTGAACACTGAAGCTTTCTTT.